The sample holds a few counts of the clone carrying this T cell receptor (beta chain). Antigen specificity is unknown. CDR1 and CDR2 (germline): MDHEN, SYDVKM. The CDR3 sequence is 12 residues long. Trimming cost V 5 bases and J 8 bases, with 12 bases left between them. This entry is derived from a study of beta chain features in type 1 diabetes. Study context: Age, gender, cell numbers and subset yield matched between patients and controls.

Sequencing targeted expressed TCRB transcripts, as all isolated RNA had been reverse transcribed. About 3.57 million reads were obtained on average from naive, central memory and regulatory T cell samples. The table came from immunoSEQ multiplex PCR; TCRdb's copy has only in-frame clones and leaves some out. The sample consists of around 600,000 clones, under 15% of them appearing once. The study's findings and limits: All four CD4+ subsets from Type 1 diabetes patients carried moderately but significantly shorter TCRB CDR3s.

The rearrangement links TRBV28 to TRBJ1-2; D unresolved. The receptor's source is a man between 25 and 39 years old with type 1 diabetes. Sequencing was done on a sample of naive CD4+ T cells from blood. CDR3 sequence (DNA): TGTGCCAGCAGTCCCCACGGGGTCGGCTACACCTTC. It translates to CASSPHGVGYTF.